The rows below give T cell receptor beta chains drawn from one sample of a study of T cells in Graves' hyperthyroidism and ophthalmopathy. One entry per CDR3 protein, called by TCRdb with MiXCR from the multiplex PCR reads. The table shows 360,000 or so distinct CDR3 sequences, with approximately 18% occurring only once. The specimen sequenced was blood. These receptors all stem from a woman in her thirties or forties with Graves' ophthalmopathy. Both conserved end residues are part of each CDR3. D genes are given only for firm matches. Size is stated for part of the rows, as once, few or many counts, or as a class when the clone is expanded.

J gene: TRBJ2-7
V gene: TRBV6-1
clone size: many
D gene: NA
CDR3 DNA: TGTGCCAGCGGTAGCTCCTACGAGCAGTACTTC
CDR3 protein: CASGSSYEQYF

J gene: TRBJ1-3
V gene: TRBV6-5
clone size: many
D gene: NA
CDR3 DNA: TGTGCCAGCAGTTACTCAACTACCCGGGAACGCACCATATATTTT
CDR3 protein: CASSYSTTRERTIYF

J gene: TRBJ2-5
V gene: TRBV6-1
clone size: many
D gene: TRBD1
CDR3 DNA: TGTGCCAGCAGTGTCCGGGACAGGGGGCTTGGAGAGACCCAGTACTTC
CDR3 protein: CASSVRDRGLGETQYF

J gene: TRBJ2-7
V gene: TRBV20-1
clone size: many
D gene: NA
CDR3 DNA: TGCAGTGCTAGAGGGGAAGGGTGGACCAGGAGCTCCTACGAGCAGTACTTC
CDR3 protein: CSARGEGWTRSSYEQYF

J gene: TRBJ2-2
V gene: TRBV6-4
clone size: many
D gene: TRBD2
CDR3 DNA: TGTGCCAGCAGTGACGGTACTAGCGACACCGGGGAGCTGTTTTTT
CDR3 protein: CASSDGTSDTGELFF

J gene: TRBJ2-3
V gene: TRBV20-1
clone size: many
D gene: TRBD1
CDR3 DNA: TGCAGTGCTACCGGGACAGGGTTCGATACGCAGTATTTT
CDR3 protein: CSATGTGFDTQYF

J gene: TRBJ2-2
V gene: TRBV6-1
clone size: few
D gene: TRBD1
CDR3 DNA: TGTGCCAGCGGGGTAGAGGGGGCCGCCGGGGAGCTGTTTTTT
CDR3 protein: CASGVEGAAGELFF

J gene: TRBJ1-2
V gene: TRBV28
clone size: many
D gene: NA
CDR3 DNA: TGTGCCAGCAGTTTGACTCCTAATGGTGGCTACACCTTC
CDR3 protein: CASSLTPNGGYTF

J gene: TRBJ2-7
V gene: TRBV6-2/TRBV6-3
clone size: NA
D gene: TRBD2
CDR3 DNA: TGTGCCAGCAGGGCGCGTAGCGGGAGACTCTACGAGCAGTACTTC
CDR3 protein: CASRARSGRLYEQYF

J gene: TRBJ2-7
V gene: TRBV7-2
clone size: many
D gene: NA
CDR3 DNA: TGTGCCAGCAGCTCCCGGAGGGGGGAGCAGTACTTC
CDR3 protein: CASSSRRGEQYF

J gene: TRBJ2-5
V gene: TRBV12-3/TRBV12-4
clone size: many
D gene: NA
CDR3 DNA: TGTGCCAGCAGCTCGGGGGATTCGGGGGAGACCCAGTACTTC
CDR3 protein: CASSSGDSGETQYF

J gene: TRBJ2-7
V gene: TRBV30
clone size: many
D gene: TRBD1
CDR3 DNA: TGTGCCTGGGCTACTTTAGGGGGCATAAACCCCTACGAGCAGTACTTC
CDR3 protein: CAWATLGGINPYEQYF

J gene: TRBJ2-7
V gene: TRBV6-2/TRBV6-3
clone size: many
D gene: NA
CDR3 DNA: TGTGCCAGCAGTATACTAGCAATCTACGAGCAGTACTTC
CDR3 protein: CASSILAIYEQYF

J gene: TRBJ2-3
V gene: TRBV6-2/TRBV6-3
clone size: many
D gene: NA
CDR3 DNA: TGTGCCAGCAGTTACCGAGGGTCGAGCGGGGACATCACAGATACGCAGTATTTT
CDR3 protein: CASSYRGSSGDITDTQYF

J gene: TRBJ2-7
V gene: TRBV5-5
clone size: NA
D gene: NA
CDR3 DNA: TGTGCCAGCAGCCCTACGTTTAGTTTCGAGCAGTACTTC
CDR3 protein: CASSPTFSFEQYF

J gene: TRBJ2-7
V gene: TRBV28
clone size: many
D gene: TRBD1
CDR3 DNA: TGTGCCAGCAGGGGGGGACAGGTCGGCTCCTACGAGCAGTACTTC
CDR3 protein: CASRGGQVGSYEQYF

J gene: TRBJ1-5
V gene: TRBV7-8
clone size: many
D gene: NA
CDR3 DNA: TGTGCCAGCAGCTTCAAAACAGGGATCGGTCAGCCCCAGCATTTT
CDR3 protein: CASSFKTGIGQPQHF

J gene: TRBJ1-1
V gene: TRBV4-3
clone size: many
D gene: NA
CDR3 DNA: TGCGCCAGCAGCCAACAACAGGGTGACACTGAAGCTTTCTTT
CDR3 protein: CASSQQQGDTEAFF

J gene: TRBJ1-5
V gene: TRBV28
clone size: NA
D gene: NA
CDR3 DNA: TGTGCCAGCCATCGGTTCAGGGGAAGTCAGCCCCAGCATTTT
CDR3 protein: CASHRFRGSQPQHF

J gene: TRBJ1-1
V gene: TRBV19
clone size: NA
D gene: NA
CDR3 DNA: TGTGCCAGTAGTTTGGGACGGGTGCTGAACACTGAAGCTTTCTTT
CDR3 protein: CASSLGRVLNTEAFF

J gene: TRBJ1-5
V gene: TRBV10-2
clone size: many
D gene: NA
CDR3 DNA: TGCGCCAGCAGTGCTACACAGGCTCTTAGCAATCAGCCCCAGCATTTT
CDR3 protein: CASSATQALSNQPQHF

J gene: TRBJ2-2
V gene: TRBV6-5
clone size: many
D gene: NA
CDR3 DNA: TGTGCCAGCACCCCCACCGTAGGGGAGCTGTTTTTT
CDR3 protein: CASTPTVGELFF

J gene: TRBJ2-7
V gene: TRBV28
clone size: many
D gene: NA
CDR3 DNA: TGTGCCAGCAGTTTATCGGGAGCGCGGACAGCCGGGGGCGAGCAGTACTTC
CDR3 protein: CASSLSGARTAGGEQYF

J gene: TRBJ2-2
V gene: TRBV10-3
clone size: many
D gene: TRBD1
CDR3 DNA: TGTGCCATCAGTGAGTCGGGGAGGACAGGGGGAACCGGGGAGCTGTTTTTT
CDR3 protein: CAISESGRTGGTGELFF

J gene: TRBJ2-5
V gene: TRBV5-1
clone size: many
D gene: NA
CDR3 DNA: TGCGCCAGCAGCTTGGGCGTGCGTGAGGGGGCCCAGTACTTC
CDR3 protein: CASSLGVREGAQYF

J gene: TRBJ2-7
V gene: TRBV7-2
clone size: many
D gene: TRBD2
CDR3 DNA: TGTGCCAGCAGCTTCCCACTAGCGGGAGGTTACGAGCAGTACTTC
CDR3 protein: CASSFPLAGGYEQYF

J gene: TRBJ1-5
V gene: TRBV28
clone size: NA
D gene: NA
CDR3 DNA: TGTGCCAGCACAAAAGGGGGTGCTAGCAATCAGCCCCAGCATTTT
CDR3 protein: CASTKGGASNQPQHF

J gene: TRBJ1-2
V gene: TRBV6-5
clone size: many
D gene: NA
CDR3 DNA: TGTGCCAGCAGTTACTTTACAGGGAGTATTGATGGCTACACCTTC
CDR3 protein: CASSYFTGSIDGYTF

J gene: TRBJ2-7
V gene: TRBV6-1
clone size: many
D gene: TRBD2
CDR3 DNA: TGTGCCAGCAGAGAAACTAGCGGGAGTGGTTACGAGCAGTACTTC
CDR3 protein: CASRETSGSGYEQYF

J gene: TRBJ2-7
V gene: TRBV30
clone size: many
D gene: TRBD1
CDR3 DNA: TGTGCCTGTTATTCCCCGGGACAGGGAGGGGAGCAGTACTTC
CDR3 protein: CACYSPGQGGEQYF

J gene: TRBJ2-7
V gene: TRBV4-1
clone size: many
D gene: NA
CDR3 DNA: TGCGCCAGCAGCCCCCAGGGGCGGGAATTCGACGAGCAGTACTTC
CDR3 protein: CASSPQGREFDEQYF

J gene: TRBJ1-6
V gene: TRBV6-1
clone size: NA
D gene: TRBD1
CDR3 DNA: TGTGCCAGCAGTGGAGTCACAGGGGTCAATTCACCCCTCCACTTT
CDR3 protein: CASSGVTGVNSPLHF

J gene: TRBJ2-3
V gene: TRBV27
clone size: many
D gene: TRBD1
CDR3 DNA: TGTGCCTCAAGCAGGGGGTTCGGGGCCCCCACAGATACGCAGTATTTT
CDR3 protein: CASSRGFGAPTDTQYF

J gene: TRBJ1-5
V gene: TRBV15
clone size: many
D gene: NA
CDR3 DNA: TGTGCCACCAGCAGACCGGACGGAAGCAATCAGCCCCAGCATTTT
CDR3 protein: CATSRPDGSNQPQHF

J gene: TRBJ2-2
V gene: TRBV5-1
clone size: few
D gene: TRBD2
CDR3 DNA: TGCGCCAGCAGCTTGGCTGCGGGAGGGCGGACCGGGGAGCTGTTTTTT
CDR3 protein: CASSLAAGGRTGELFF

J gene: TRBJ1-6
V gene: TRBV13
clone size: many
D gene: NA
CDR3 DNA: TGTGCCAGCAGCTTTAGGCCTACGGATAATTCACCCCTCCACTTT
CDR3 protein: CASSFRPTDNSPLHF

J gene: TRBJ1-5
V gene: TRBV4-1
clone size: NA
D gene: NA
CDR3 DNA: TGCGCCAGCAGCCAAGTCCCACCAGGGAGTAGCAATCAGCCCCAGCATTTT
CDR3 protein: CASSQVPPGSSNQPQHF

J gene: TRBJ1-2
V gene: TRBV29-1
clone size: NA
D gene: NA
CDR3 DNA: TGCAGCGTTGAAGATCACTCGGCCCCCCAGGGGAGTTTTGTTGGCTACACCTTC
CDR3 protein: CSVEDHSAPQGSFVGYTF